This T cell receptor (beta chain) was sequenced for a study of blood T cell repertoires in COVID-19. Background on the study: Specimens from acute and convalescent COVID-19 originated in the United States, Italy and Spain.

Measured with immunoSEQ multiplex PCR; TCRdb has only the in-frame clones, and not every one. Of approximately 100,000 clones in the sample, about nine tenths were seen once. Trimming took 3 bases from V and 2 from J; bases not matched to a gene: 8. This CDR3 has 16 amino acids. CDR1 SGHTS and CDR2 YDEGEE come from the germline V gene. The sequencing sample was made of peripheral blood. The chain has TRBV5-8 and TRBJ2-1; 7 bases align to TRBD2. The clonotype comes from a man aged 50-59 years with acute or convalescent COVID-19. DNA of the CDR3: TGTGCCAGCAGCTCACGGACTAGTCGGCCCTACAATGAGCAGTTCTTC. It specifies CASSSRTSRPYNEQFF.